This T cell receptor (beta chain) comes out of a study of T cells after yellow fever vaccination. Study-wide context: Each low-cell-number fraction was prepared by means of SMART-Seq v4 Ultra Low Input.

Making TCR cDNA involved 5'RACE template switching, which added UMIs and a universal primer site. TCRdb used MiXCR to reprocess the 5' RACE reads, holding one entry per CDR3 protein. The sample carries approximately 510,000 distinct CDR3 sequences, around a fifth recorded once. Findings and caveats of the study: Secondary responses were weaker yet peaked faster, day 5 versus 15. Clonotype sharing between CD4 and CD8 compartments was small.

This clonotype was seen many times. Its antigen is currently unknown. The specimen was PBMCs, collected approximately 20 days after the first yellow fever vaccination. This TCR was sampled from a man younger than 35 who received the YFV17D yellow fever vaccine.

The CDR3 nucleotides are TGTGCCAGCAGTCAGCCGACAGGGGGCGGAGAGACCCAGTACTTC. Protein product: CASSQPTGGGETQYF. The chain uses TRBV25-1 and TRBJ2-5, with 10 bases that match TRBD1. From germline, CDR1 is MGHDK and CDR2 SYGVNS. V lost 5 bases, J lost 4 bases, and 7 bases stayed unmatched. CDR3 length: 15 residues.